Listed here is a single T cell receptor (beta chain). What it binds is not known. The germline V gene has CDR1 MNHEY and CDR2 SVGAGI. V dropped 5 bases and J dropped 7 bases, with 15 bases sitting between them. This CDR3 is built from 14 residues. Sequenced by immunoSEQ multiplex PCR; TCRdb stores in-frame clones only, minus some. The data hold around 20,000 clones, with roughly four fifths observed a single time. This sample is part of a study of somatic mutations in cytotoxic T cells in rheumatoid arthritis. About the study: Peripheral blood samples of roughly 29 ml EDTA were taken from patients directly after diagnosis and before treatment. General study results and limits: No age-related increase in CD8+ clonality was seen in healthy controls, but one was seen in rheumatoid arthritis patients.

The J gene is TRBJ2-1, the V gene TRBV6-5; D remains ambiguous. Specimen: CD8+ T cells sorted from blood. The receptor comes from an adult with rheumatoid arthritis. CDR3 DNA: TGTGCCAGCAGTACGCCGGCTCATGGGAATGAGCAGTTCTTC. Amino acids: CASSTPAHGNEQFF.